This T cell receptor (beta chain) emerged from a study of cytomegalovirus exposure and HLA in healthy donors. General study points: Analysis was performed later, and it showed HLA-associated TCR beta chains to be more clonally expanded than equally common others.

V dropped 2 bases and J dropped 6 bases, with 9 bases sitting between them. The CDR3 has 13 amino acids. Germline-derived CDR1 and CDR2 are SGHRS and YFSETQ. Concerning this clone itself: Its antigen is as yet unknown.

Primers: 60 Vbeta forward and 13 Jbeta reverse. Profiled with immunoSEQ multiplex PCR; TCRdb holds only in-frame clones, not every one. Its clone listing holds 200,000 or so clones. V is TRBV5-1 and J is TRBJ2-1, with D possibly TRBD1 on 6 matching bases. This sequence originates from a boy under 18 in good health and CMV-seronegative. The sequenced material came from PBMCs. This chain's CDR3 is CASSFTGRNEQFF. For the CDR3, the DNA is TGCGCCAGCAGCTTTACAGGGCGCAATGAGCAGTTCTTC.